One sample yielded the 31 T cell receptor beta chains listed below, sequenced in a study of T cell repertoires in aging, cancer and after chemotherapy. Rearranged V-D-J TRB sequences were amplified with a mixed TRB-A/B primer pool. In TCRdb, the multiplex PCR reads were re-called with MiXCR into one record per CDR3 protein. Of just over 1,500 distinct CDR3 sequences listed, about a quarter are singletons. TCR beta rearrangements were amplified from peripheral blood genomic DNA. The specimen sequenced was blood. These receptors came from a human donor with a solid tumor.

This clonotype is large (0.1 to 1%) by share. The chain uses TRBV19 and TRBJ2-2; a possible D gene is TRBD2 (7 bases). CDR3 length: 16 amino acids. Germline lookup yields CDR1 LNHDA and CDR2 SQIVND (reference sequence). V shed 10 bases and J shed 0 bases, with 18 bases lying between them. The DNA of the CDR3 is TGTGCCACCAGGGGTGGGGGGGTCTCGAACACCGGGGAGCTGTTTTTT. Amino acid sequence: CATRGGGVSNTGELFF.

The chain links TRBV2 to TRBJ1-6; the D gene is possibly TRBD1 (5 bases). There are 15 residues in the CDR3. Per the germline V gene, CDR1 is SNHLY and CDR2 is FYNNEI. V was trimmed by 6 bases and J by 9 bases, leaving 18 bases between them. CDR3 coding DNA: TGTGCCAGCAGCCAATCGAAGACAGTAGTTTCACCCCTCCACTTT. Translating it yields CASSQSKTVVSPLHF. Combining the CDR3 with reference TRBV2 and TRBJ1-6 gives the whole variable domain EPEVTQTPSHQVTQMGQEVILRCVPISNHLYFYWYRQILGQKVEFLVSFYNNEISEKSEIFDDQFSVERPDGSNFTLKIRSTKLEDSAMYFCASSQSKTVVSPLHFGNGTRLTVT.

This clonotype has more than one count but fewer than ten. CDR3 nucleotides: TGCGCCAGCAGCCAACTGTCTCTGGGGGGGCAGGGGTCACCCCTCCACTTT. This sequence encodes CASSQLSLGGQGSPLHF. The V and J genes are TRBV5-1 and TRBJ1-6; D is possibly TRBD1 (6 bases). Trimming shortened V by 4 bases and J by 10 bases, and 24 bases separated the two germline ends. The CDR3 is 17 amino acids. Germline values: CDR1 SGHRS, CDR2 YFSETQ. The full variable domain, rest sourced from reference TRBV5-1 and TRBJ1-6, is KAGVTQTPRYLIKTRGQQVTLSCSPISGHRSVSWYQQTPGQGLQFLFEYFSETQRNKGNFPGRFSGRQFSNSRSEMNVSTLELGDSALYLCASSQLSLGGQGSPLHFGNGTRLTVT.

In its sample, this clonotype ranks as large. This chain uses TRBV19 with TRBJ1-5; 7 bases are shared with TRBD1. From germline, CDR1 is LNHDA and CDR2 SQIVND (reference sequence). With 3 bases clipped from V and 4 bases from J, the junction kept 6 bases outside the gene matches. This CDR3 is 15 amino acids long. The CDR3 sequence: CASSMVTGINQPQHF. CDR3 DNA: TGTGCCAGTAGTATGGTGACAGGGATTAATCAGCCCCAGCATTTT.

In its sample, this clonotype ranks as medium-sized (0.01 to 0.1%). This rearrangement joins TRBV20-1 to TRBJ2-5; 13 bases agree with TRBD2. The CDR3 covers 13 residues. CDR1 DFQATT and CDR2 SNEGSKA come from the germline V gene (reference sequence). The CDR3 here is CGTSGRGQETQYF. The DNA for the CDR3 is TGCGGTACTAGCGGGAGGGGCCAAGAGACCCAGTACTTC.

Turning to this clonotype: A single base separates this from a much larger clone, so it may be a read error. V is TRBV30 and J is TRBJ2-3, with 7 bases that match TRBD1. Germline V gene data show CDR1 as GTSNPN and CDR2 as SVGIG (reference sequence). V shed 7 bases, J shed 6 bases, and the junction held 7 bases outside the gene matches. The CDR3 has 12 residues. Written as DNA, the CDR3 is TGTGCCTTGACTACAGGGGTGGATACGCAGTATTTT. This encodes CALTTGVDTQYF.

This clonotype is medium-sized by share. V gene TRBV6-5 combines with J gene TRBJ1-1; D possibly corresponds to TRBD1 (6 bases). The length of the CDR3 is 15 residues. Deletions cut 5 bases from V and 5 bases from J, with 18 bases between. Germline CDR1 MNHEY, CDR2 SVGAGI. The DNA of the CDR3 is TGTGCCAGCAGTCTCATTCGGGGAGGGGGGACTGAAGCTTTCTTT. Amino acids: CASSLIRGGGTEAFF.

By sample fraction, this clonotype is medium-sized. The V call is TRBV27, the J call TRBJ2-7; unclear D gene. This CDR3 comprises 13 residues. The germline V and J ends were trimmed by 6 bases and 0 bases, with 9 bases remaining between them. CDR1 and CDR2 (germline): MNHEY, SMNVEV (reference sequence). This chain's CDR3 is CASSLIYSYEQYF. In DNA form, the CDR3 reads TGTGCCAGCAGCCTTATTTACTCCTACGAGCAGTACTTC.

This clonotype has only a few counts. The rearrangement uses TRBV4-1 and TRBJ2-5; 8 bases match TRBD2. Germline V gene sequence: CDR1 MGHRA, CDR2 YSYEKL. The CDR3 covers 14 residues. J gave up 1 base and V 3 bases, and 1 base lay outside the gene matches. DNA of the CDR3: TGCGCCAGCAGCCAGGGGACTAGCCAAGAGACCCAGTACTTC. It translates to CASSQGTSQETQYF.

The V and J genes are TRBV6-5 and TRBJ2-1; perhaps TRBD2 as D (7 bases). The CDR3 totals 16 residues. V was pared by 2 bases and J by 5 bases, with 16 bases between. CDR1 and CDR2 from the germline V gene are MNHEY and SVGAGI. The CDR3 loop reads CASSYGMGGPHNEQFF. CDR3 nucleotide sequence: TGTGCCAGCAGTTACGGGATGGGGGGGCCCCACAATGAGCAGTTCTTC.

This chain joins TRBV12-3 or TRBV12-4 and TRBJ2-1, with D possibly TRBD1 on 5 matching bases. Deletions cut 5 bases from V and 12 bases from J, with 11 bases between. This CDR3 is 11 amino acids long. The CDR3 sequence: CASSPGNGQFF. The CDR3 DNA reads TGTGCCAGCAGTCCAGGGAACGGGCAGTTCTTC.

This sequence joins TRBV20-1 and TRBJ1-1, with 8 bases fitting TRBD1. V was clipped by 5 bases and J by 10 bases; unmatched bases: 9. Germline V CDR1 and CDR2: DFQATT, SNEGSKA (reference sequence). The CDR3 is 12 residues long. CDR3 sequence: CSAELTGEVAFF. The CDR3 DNA sequence: TGCAGTGCTGAATTGACAGGGGAAGTAGCTTTCTTT.

By frequency in the sample, this clonotype is medium-sized (0.01 to 0.1%). V usage is TRBV27 and J usage is TRBJ2-1, with D maybe TRBD2 (6 bases). Trimming stripped 2 bases from V and 7 bases from J, with 9 bases between. The CDR3 is 13 amino acids. The germline V gene encodes CDR1 MNHEY and CDR2 SMNVEV (reference sequence). The DNA for the CDR3 is TGTGCCAGCAGTTTAAACGGGAGAAATGAGCAGTTCTTC. This codes for CASSLNGRNEQFF.

This clonotype qualifies as medium-sized. This sequence joins TRBV5-1 and TRBJ2-3; D remains unclear. The germline V and J ends were trimmed by 5 bases and 6 bases, with 13 bases remaining between them. Germline loops: CDR1 SGHRS, CDR2 YFSETQ. The CDR3 contains 13 residues. CDR3 sequence (DNA): TGCGCCAGCAGTTCGGCTTCCCGGGATACGCAGTATTTT. Translating gives CASSSASRDTQYF.

Within the sample, this clonotype is medium-sized. CDR3 sequence reads: CAISGLNYGYTF. The CDR3 DNA sequence: TGTGCCATCTCAGGGTTGAACTATGGCTACACCTTC. The genes are TRBV10-3 and TRBJ1-2; weak D call: TRBD1 (5 bases). The CDR3 extends over 12 amino acids. CDR1 ENHRY and CDR2 SYGVKD come from the germline V gene. V shed 8 bases and J shed 2 bases, with 9 bases lying between them.

Concerning this clonotype itself: A much bigger clone sits one base away, suggesting this may be a read error. The chain has TRBV6-1 and TRBJ2-7, with a tentative D call TRBD2 (5 bases). This CDR3 spans 14 amino acids. V dropped 7 bases and J dropped 2 bases, with 15 bases sitting between them. In germline, CDR1 is MNHNS, CDR2 SASEGT. The DNA for the CDR3 is TGTGCCAGCACCTCCCTTATCGGGACCTACGAGCAGTACTTC. It specifies CASTSLIGTYEQYF.

This clonotype rates as large. This sequence joins TRBV19 and TRBJ2-1; D unclear. The CDR3 totals 16 residues. Germline V CDR1 and CDR2: LNHDA, SQIVND (reference sequence). Trimming took off 2 bases at V and 4 bases at J, with 15 bases between the two ends. The DNA of the CDR3 is TGTGCCAGTAGTATAATGGGAACTCCTCCATACAATGAGCAGTTCTTC. This encodes CASSIMGTPPYNEQFF.

This rearrangement joins TRBV20-1 to TRBJ2-3, with 9 bases lining up with TRBD2. Germline CDR1 DFQATT, CDR2 SNEGSKA (reference sequence). The ends lost 1 base at V and 6 bases at J; junction bases unmatched: 11. The CDR3 spans 16 residues. The CDR3 DNA sequence: TGCAGTGCTAGAGGTCCGGGAATAGCGGGAGCCGATACGCAGTATTTT. Amino acid sequence: CSARGPGIAGADTQYF.

This clonotype appeared a single time. The chain recombines TRBV20-1 with TRBJ2-5; D is unresolved. CDR1 is DFQATT and CDR2 is SNEGSKA in the germline V gene (reference sequence). The CDR3 loop spans 13 amino acids. V gave up 0 bases and J gave up 8 bases, with 13 bases separating them. The CDR3 DNA sequence: TGCAGTGCTAGAGAGCCCCGGTTGGGAACCCAGTACTTC. The encoded protein is CSAREPRLGTQYF.

Within the sample, this clonotype is large. The gene calls are TRBV19 and TRBJ2-7, with 12 bases matching TRBD2. Trimming took 5 bases from V and 11 from J; bases not matched to a gene: 16. CDR3 size: 16 residues. Germline assignment: CDR1 LNHDA and CDR2 SQIVND (reference sequence). The CDR3 DNA reads TGTGCCAGTAGTCGAAACACACCGGGACTAGCGGGCCCCAAGTACTTC. Translation: CASSRNTPGLAGPKYF.

This clonotype is labeled medium-sized. This chain links TRBV18 with TRBJ1-5, with 7 bases that match TRBD1. V shed 5 bases, J shed 6 bases, and the junction held 7 bases outside the gene matches. This CDR3 contains 14 residues. Per germline, CDR1 KGHSH and CDR2 LQKENI. This CDR3 reads CASSETGQGQPQHF. The CDR3 coding sequence is TGTGCCAGCTCAGAGACAGGGCAGGGTCAGCCCCAGCATTTT.

V is TRBV2 and J is TRBJ2-3; 7 bases line up with TRBD2. Per germline, CDR1 SNHLY and CDR2 FYNNEI. V lost 4 bases, J lost 3 bases, and 7 bases stayed unmatched. The CDR3 contains 15 residues. The CDR3 protein is CASSGLAVVTDTQYF. The DNA for the CDR3 is TGTGCCAGCAGTGGTCTAGCGGTAGTAACAGATACGCAGTATTTT.

The rearrangement uses TRBV7-9 and TRBJ1-5; 9 bases are a match to TRBD1. V gave up 6 bases and J gave up 9 bases; unmatched junction bases: 9. Germline V gives CDR1 SEHNR, CDR2 FQNEAQ (reference sequence). The CDR3 is made up of 14 amino acids. The CDR3 is CASSSTGGASPQHF. CDR3 in DNA: TGTGCCAGCAGTTCGACAGGGGGGGCATCGCCCCAGCATTTT.

Sample share makes this clonotype large. The V and J genes are TRBV30 and TRBJ1-2; D not certain. Per germline, CDR1 GTSNPN and CDR2 SVGIG (reference sequence). V was clipped by 0 bases and J by 5 bases, with 7 bases between them. This CDR3 region has 12 residues. The CDR3, as DNA: TGTGCCTGGAGTGTAGGGTGGTATGGCTACACCTTC. Translation gives CAWSVGWYGYTF.

In its sample, this clonotype ranks as medium-sized. This sequence joins TRBV10-3 and TRBJ1-6, with unresolved D. CDR3 size: 13 residues. V lost 7 bases, J lost 9 bases, and 13 bases lay in between. The V gene's germline CDR1 is ENHRY and CDR2 SYGVKD. The CDR3 DNA reads TGTGCCATCAAGGCCGAGGAGGGTTCACCCCTCCACTTT. Protein product: CAIKAEEGSPLHF.

V usage is TRBV7-9 and J usage is TRBJ2-3, with 11 bases identical to TRBD2. This CDR3 contains 16 residues. CDR1 is SEHNR and CDR2 is FQNEAQ in the germline V gene (reference sequence). V shed 4 bases and J 9 bases; nucleotides not matched to a gene: 12. Written as DNA, the CDR3 is TGTGCCAGCAGCTCCCGTAGCGGGGGGGCTTTGGGGACGCAGTATTTT. The encoded protein is CASSSRSGGALGTQYF.

This clonotype has a handful of counts. This chain connects TRBV12-3 or TRBV12-4 to TRBJ2-4; 8 bases are a match to TRBD1. The CDR3 runs to 16 residues. Unmatched junction bases numbered 5, after V lost 3 bases and J lost 1 base. CDR3 region: CASSFGTGSAKNIQYF. The CDR3 DNA sequence: TGTGCCAGCAGTTTTGGGACAGGATCGGCCAAAAACATTCAGTACTTC.

This clonotype rates as large (0.1 to 1%). The gene calls are TRBV7-9 and TRBJ2-2; 14 bases fit TRBD2. Trimming cost V 5 bases and J 8 bases; bases outside gene matches: 7. CDR3 size: 16 residues. Germline CDR1 reads SEHNR; CDR2 reads FQNEAQ (reference sequence). CDR3 DNA: TGTGCCAGCAGCCCACCAGGACTAGCGGGAGGTGGGGAGCTGTTTTTT. It codes for CASSPPGLAGGGELFF.

J is TRBJ2-1 and V is TRBV4-2, with D tentatively TRBD1 or TRBD2 (5 bases each). Germline V gene data show CDR1 as LGHNA and CDR2 as YNFKEQ. Trimming took off 2 bases at V and 0 bases at J, with 11 bases between the two ends. This CDR3 contains 16 residues. CDR3 region: CASSQNPGPSYNEQFF. The CDR3 region has the DNA TGTGCCAGCAGCCAAAACCCGGGACCCTCCTACAATGAGCAGTTCTTC.

This clonotype is medium-sized within its sample. V is TRBV6-5 and J is TRBJ1-3; D remains unclear. This CDR3 has 13 amino acids. V was cut by 7 bases and J by 4 bases, with 11 bases left in between. Germline loops: CDR1 MNHEY, CDR2 SVGAGI. CDR3 amino acids: CASMQESGNTIYF. The CDR3 DNA reads TGTGCCAGCATGCAGGAGTCAGGAAACACCATATATTTT.

As for this clonotype: The junction and the germline gene differ at one end; a read error may be behind it. V is TRBV5-1 and J is TRBJ1-1, with no clear D. This CDR3 has 13 residues. Germline V lookup: CDR1 SGHRS, CDR2 YFSETQ. CDR3 coding DNA: TGTGCCAGAAGAATCCCTATGAACACTGAAGCTTTCTTT. Amino acid sequence: CARRIPMNTEAFF.